This T cell receptor beta chain was recorded in a study of CD8+CD57+ T cells in acquired aplastic anemia. Study in general: DNA from sorted CD4+ and CD8+ cells averaged roughly 3.4 ug.

This CDR3 has 11 amino acids. Germline loops: CDR1 DFQATT, CDR2 SNEGSKA (reference sequence). After removal of 5 bases from V and 7 bases from J, the junction contained 2 bases not matched to a gene. Findings of the study overall: Patients and controls shared 25 to 30 CD8+ CDR3 sequences.

The study profiled TCR beta VDJ and CDR3 using genomic DNA as template. MiXCR, run by TCRdb on the reads, gives a single entry per CDR3 protein. This table has 310,000 or so distinct CDR3 sequences, roughly 61% appearing once. Notes on this clonotype: As yet, its antigen is unknown.

Patients included in sequencing had previously demonstrated CD8+CD57+ cell expansion by flow cytometry. Severe acquired aplastic anemia was present in every patient. There was no therapy given to any patient before the blood sampling took place. V gene TRBV20-1 combines with J gene TRBJ2-1; TRBD2 matches at 7 bases. This receptor was identified in a human donor with aplastic anemia. Sequenced material: sorted CD4+, CD8+, or CD8+CD57+ T cells (not recorded which) from PBMCs. CDR3 in DNA: TGCAGTGCTTCTAGCGGTAATGAGCAGTTCTTC. This translates into CSASSGNEQFF.